The entry below gives a single T cell receptor (beta chain) sequence along with its context. This record belongs to a study of blood T cell repertoires in COVID-19. Background on the study: Samples of COVID-19 (acute and convalescent) were obtained from the United States, Italy and Spain. PBMCs, B-cell-depleted T cells, or T cells were the source of the cDNA or gDNA that made up the material.

Unmatched junction bases numbered 16, after V lost 4 bases and J lost 8 bases. The CDR3 loop spans 15 amino acids. Germline-derived CDR1 and CDR2 are GTSNPN and SVGIG (reference sequence). As handled by the study authors: Estimated nucleated cell counts came from reference gene primer amplification. Profiling relied on immunoSEQ multiplex PCR, and the TCRdb table lists in-frame clones only, not all of them. Clonal size and the V and J genes are those of that table, whereas D and trimming came from the DNA. The sample consists of 60,000 or so clones, 87% of them appearing once. The sequence was collected from a man aged 60 to 75 with acute or convalescent COVID-19. The sample comprised peripheral blood. V is TRBV30 and J is TRBJ1-2, with 7 bases that match TRBD1. The CDR3, as DNA: TGTGCCTGGAACCGGGACAGCCTGTATGGACGGGGCTACACCTTC. Its protein is CAWNRDSLYGRGYTF.